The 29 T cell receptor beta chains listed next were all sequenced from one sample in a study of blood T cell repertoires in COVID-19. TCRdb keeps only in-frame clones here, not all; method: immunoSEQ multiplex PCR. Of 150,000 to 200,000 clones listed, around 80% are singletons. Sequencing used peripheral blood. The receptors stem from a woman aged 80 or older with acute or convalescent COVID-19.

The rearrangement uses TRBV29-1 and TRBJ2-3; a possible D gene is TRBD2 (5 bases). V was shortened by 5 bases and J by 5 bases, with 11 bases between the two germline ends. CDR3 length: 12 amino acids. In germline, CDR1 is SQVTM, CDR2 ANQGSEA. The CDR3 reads CSVSSGEDTQYF. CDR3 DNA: TGCAGCGTTTCCAGCGGAGAAGATACGCAGTATTTT.

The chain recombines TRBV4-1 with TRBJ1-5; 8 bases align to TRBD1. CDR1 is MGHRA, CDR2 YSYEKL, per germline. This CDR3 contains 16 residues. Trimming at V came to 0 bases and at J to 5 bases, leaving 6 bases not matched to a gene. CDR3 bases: TGCGCCAGCAGCCAAGAGGAAACAGGGGGGGATCAGCCCCAGCATTTT. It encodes CASSQEETGGDQPQHF.

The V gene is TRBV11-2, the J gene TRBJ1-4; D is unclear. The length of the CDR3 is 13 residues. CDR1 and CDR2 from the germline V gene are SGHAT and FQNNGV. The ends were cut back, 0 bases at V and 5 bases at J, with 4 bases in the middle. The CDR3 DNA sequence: TGTGCCAGCAGCTTAGACGTCAATGAAAAACTGTTTTTT. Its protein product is CASSLDVNEKLFF.

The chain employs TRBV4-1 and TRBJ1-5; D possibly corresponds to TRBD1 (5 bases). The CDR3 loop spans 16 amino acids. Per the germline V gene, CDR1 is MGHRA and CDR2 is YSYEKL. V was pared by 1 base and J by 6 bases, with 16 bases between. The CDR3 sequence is CASSQALRGGGQPQHF. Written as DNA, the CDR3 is TGCGCCAGCAGCCAAGCTCTCCGGGGGGGAGGTCAGCCCCAGCATTTT.

The CDR3: CASWTFYNEQFF. In DNA, the CDR3 is TGTGCCAGCTGGACTTTCTACAATGAGCAGTTCTTC. This rearrangement joins TRBV7-2 to TRBJ2-1; perhaps TRBD2 as D (5 bases). The CDR3 has 12 amino acids. V dropped 8 bases and J dropped 3 bases, with 8 bases sitting between them. CDR1 and CDR2 from the germline V gene are SGHTA and FQGNSA.

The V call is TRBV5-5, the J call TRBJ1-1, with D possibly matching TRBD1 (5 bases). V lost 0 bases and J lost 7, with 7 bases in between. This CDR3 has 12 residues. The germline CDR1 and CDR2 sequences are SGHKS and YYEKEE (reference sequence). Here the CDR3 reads CASSLDDSEAFF. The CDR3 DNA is TGTGCCAGCAGCTTGGATGACAGTGAAGCTTTCTTT.

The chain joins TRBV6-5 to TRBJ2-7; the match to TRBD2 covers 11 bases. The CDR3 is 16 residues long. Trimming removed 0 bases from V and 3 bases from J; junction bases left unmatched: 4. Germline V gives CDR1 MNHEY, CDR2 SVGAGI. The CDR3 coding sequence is TGTGCCAGCAGTTACTCGGGACTAGCGGACTTCTACGAGCAGTACTTC. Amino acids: CASSYSGLADFYEQYF.

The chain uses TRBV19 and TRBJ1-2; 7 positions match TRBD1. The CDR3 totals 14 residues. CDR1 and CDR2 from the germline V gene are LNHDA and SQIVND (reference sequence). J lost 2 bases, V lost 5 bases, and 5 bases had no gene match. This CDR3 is CASSRGGQNYGYTF. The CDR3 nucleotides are TGTGCCAGTAGTCGGGGGGGACAGAACTATGGCTACACCTTC. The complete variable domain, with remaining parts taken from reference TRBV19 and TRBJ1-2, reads DGGITQSPKYLFRKEGQNVTLSCEQNLNHDAMYWYRQDPGQGLRLIYYSQIVNDFQKGDIAEGYSVSREKKESFPLTVTSAQKNPTAFYLCASSRGGQNYGYTFGSGTRLTVV.

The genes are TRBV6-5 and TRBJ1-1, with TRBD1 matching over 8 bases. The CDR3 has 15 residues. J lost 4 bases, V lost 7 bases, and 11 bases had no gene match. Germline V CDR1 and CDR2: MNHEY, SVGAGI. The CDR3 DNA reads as TGTGCCAGCACCGTCCGACAGGGGACCTCCACTGAAGCTTTCTTT. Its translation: CASTVRQGTSTEAFF.

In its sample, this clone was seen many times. CDR3 region: CASSPDRGGQPQHF. The DNA of the CDR3 is TGCGCCAGCAGCCCCGACAGGGGAGGGCAGCCCCAGCATTTT. The rearrangement joins TRBV5-1 to TRBJ1-5; 8 bases are a match to TRBD1. Germline values: CDR1 SGHRS, CDR2 YFSETQ. CDR3 length: 14 amino acids. After removal of 4 bases from V and 7 bases from J, the junction contained 7 bases not matched to a gene.

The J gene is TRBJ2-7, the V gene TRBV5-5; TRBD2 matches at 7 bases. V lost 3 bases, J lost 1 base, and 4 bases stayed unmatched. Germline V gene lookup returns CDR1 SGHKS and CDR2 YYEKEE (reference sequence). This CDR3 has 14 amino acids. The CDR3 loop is CASSSREASYEQYF. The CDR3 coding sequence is TGTGCCAGCAGCTCCCGGGAGGCATCCTACGAGCAGTACTTC. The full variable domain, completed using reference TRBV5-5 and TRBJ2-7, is DAGVTQSPTHLIKTRGQQVTLRCSPISGHKSVSWYQQVLGQGPQFIFQYYEKEERGRGNFPDRFSARQFPNYSSELNVNALLLGDSALYLCASSSREASYEQYFGPGTRLTVT.

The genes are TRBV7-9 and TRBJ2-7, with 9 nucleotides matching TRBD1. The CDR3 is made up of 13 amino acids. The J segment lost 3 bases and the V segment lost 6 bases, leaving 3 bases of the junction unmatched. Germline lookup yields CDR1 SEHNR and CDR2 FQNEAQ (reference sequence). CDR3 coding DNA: TGTGCCAGCAGACAGGGGGCGAGCTACGAGCAGTACTTC. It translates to CASRQGASYEQYF.

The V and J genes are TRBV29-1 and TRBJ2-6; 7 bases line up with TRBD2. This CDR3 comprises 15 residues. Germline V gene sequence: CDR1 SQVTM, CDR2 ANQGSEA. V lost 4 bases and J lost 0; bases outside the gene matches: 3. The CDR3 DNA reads TGCAGCGTTGGCAGGGAGGGCTCTGGGGCCAACGTCCTGACTTTC. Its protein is CSVGREGSGANVLTF.

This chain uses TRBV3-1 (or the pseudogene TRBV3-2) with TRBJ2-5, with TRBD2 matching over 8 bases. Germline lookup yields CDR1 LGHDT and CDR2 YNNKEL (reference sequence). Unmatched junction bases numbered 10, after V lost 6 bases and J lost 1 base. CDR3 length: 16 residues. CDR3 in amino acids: CASRAGGTLIQETQYF. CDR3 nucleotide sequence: TGTGCCAGCAGGGCGGGGGGTACTCTAATCCAAGAGACCCAGTACTTC.

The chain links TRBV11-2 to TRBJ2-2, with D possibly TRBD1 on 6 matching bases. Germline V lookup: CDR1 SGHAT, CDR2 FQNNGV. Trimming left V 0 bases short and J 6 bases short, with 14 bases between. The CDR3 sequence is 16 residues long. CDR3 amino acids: CASSLDSTGSAGELFF. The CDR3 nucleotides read TGTGCCAGCAGCTTAGATAGCACAGGGAGCGCCGGGGAGCTGTTTTTT.

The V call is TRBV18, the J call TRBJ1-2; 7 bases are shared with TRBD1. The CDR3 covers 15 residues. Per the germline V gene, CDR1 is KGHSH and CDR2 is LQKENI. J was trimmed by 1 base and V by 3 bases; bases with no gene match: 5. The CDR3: CASSPRQGFNYGYTF. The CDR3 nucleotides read TGTGCCAGCTCACCGAGACAGGGATTTAACTATGGCTACACCTTC.

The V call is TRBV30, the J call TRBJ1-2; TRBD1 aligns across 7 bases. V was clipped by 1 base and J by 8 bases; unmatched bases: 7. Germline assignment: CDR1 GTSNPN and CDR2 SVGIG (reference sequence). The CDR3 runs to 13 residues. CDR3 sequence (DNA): TGTGCCTGGAGTGCGACAGGGCTCGGGGGCTACACCTTC. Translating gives CAWSATGLGGYTF.

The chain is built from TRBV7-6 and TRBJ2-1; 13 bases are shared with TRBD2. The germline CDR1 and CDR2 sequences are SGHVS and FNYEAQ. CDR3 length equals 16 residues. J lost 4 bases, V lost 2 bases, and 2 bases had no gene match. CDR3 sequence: CASSLKGLAGYNEQFF. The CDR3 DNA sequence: TGTGCCAGCAGCTTAAAGGGACTAGCGGGATACAATGAGCAGTTCTTC.

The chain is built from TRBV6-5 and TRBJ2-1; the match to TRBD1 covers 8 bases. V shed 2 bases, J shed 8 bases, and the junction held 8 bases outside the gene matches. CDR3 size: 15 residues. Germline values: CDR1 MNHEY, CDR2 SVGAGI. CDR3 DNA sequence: TGTGCCAGCAGTTACGCCGGACAGGGTTGGGATGAGCAGTTCTTC. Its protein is CASSYAGQGWDEQFF.

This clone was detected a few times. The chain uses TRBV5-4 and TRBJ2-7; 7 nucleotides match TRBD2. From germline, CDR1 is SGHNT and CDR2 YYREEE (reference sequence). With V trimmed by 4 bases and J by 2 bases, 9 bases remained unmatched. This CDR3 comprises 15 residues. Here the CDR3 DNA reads TGTGCCAGCAGCCCAAGTGGGGGGGTCCCCTACGAGCAGTACTTC. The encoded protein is CASSPSGGVPYEQYF.

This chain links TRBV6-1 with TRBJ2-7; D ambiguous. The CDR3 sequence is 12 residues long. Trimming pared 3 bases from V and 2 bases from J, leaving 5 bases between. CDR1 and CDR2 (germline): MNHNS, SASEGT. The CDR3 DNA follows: TGTGCCAGCAGTGACAGGCCCTACGAGCAGTACTTC. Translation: CASSDRPYEQYF.

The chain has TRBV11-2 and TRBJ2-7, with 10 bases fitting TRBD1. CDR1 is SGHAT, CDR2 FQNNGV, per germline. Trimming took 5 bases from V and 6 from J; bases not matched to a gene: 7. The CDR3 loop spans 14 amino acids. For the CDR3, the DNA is TGTGCCAGCAGCGCCGCGGGACAGGGGACCGAGCAGTACTTC. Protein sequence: CASSAAGQGTEQYF.

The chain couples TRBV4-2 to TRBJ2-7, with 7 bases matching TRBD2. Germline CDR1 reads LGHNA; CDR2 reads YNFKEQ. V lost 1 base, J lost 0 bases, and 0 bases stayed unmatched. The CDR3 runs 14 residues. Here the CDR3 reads CASSQGTSSYEQYF. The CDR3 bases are TGTGCCAGCAGCCAAGGGACTAGCTCCTACGAGCAGTACTTC.

The CDR3 sequence is CAISGDRDTGELFF. The CDR3, as DNA: TGTGCCATCAGTGGGGACAGAGACACCGGGGAGCTGTTTTTT. The rearrangement joins TRBV10-3 to TRBJ2-2; 7 positions match TRBD1. The V gene's germline CDR1 is ENHRY and CDR2 SYGVKD. CDR3 length equals 14 residues. J gave up 3 bases and V 4 bases, and 2 bases lay outside the gene matches.

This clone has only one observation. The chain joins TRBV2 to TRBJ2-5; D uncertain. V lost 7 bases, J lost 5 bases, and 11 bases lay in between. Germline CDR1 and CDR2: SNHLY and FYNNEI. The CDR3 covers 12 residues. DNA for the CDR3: TGTGCCAGCAACGGTCAAAAGGAGACCCAGTACTTC. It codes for CASNGQKETQYF.

CDR3 loop: CASSLAVVGTPPGYNEQFF. The CDR3 region has the DNA TGTGCCAGCAGCTTAGCAGTTGTCGGGACTCCTCCTGGGTACAATGAGCAGTTCTTC. The chain links TRBV7-6 to TRBJ2-1; TRBD2 is a possible D gene (6 bases). Trimming removed 0 bases from V and 4 bases from J, with 22 bases in between. The CDR3 covers 19 residues. CDR1 and CDR2 from the germline V gene are SGHVS and FNYEAQ.

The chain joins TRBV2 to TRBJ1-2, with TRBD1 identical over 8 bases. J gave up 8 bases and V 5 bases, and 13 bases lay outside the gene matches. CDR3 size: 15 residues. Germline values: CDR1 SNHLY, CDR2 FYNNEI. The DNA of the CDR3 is TGTGCCAGCAGTACTCAGGGGGCCGCCTATCAAGGCTACACCTTC. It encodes CASSTQGAAYQGYTF.

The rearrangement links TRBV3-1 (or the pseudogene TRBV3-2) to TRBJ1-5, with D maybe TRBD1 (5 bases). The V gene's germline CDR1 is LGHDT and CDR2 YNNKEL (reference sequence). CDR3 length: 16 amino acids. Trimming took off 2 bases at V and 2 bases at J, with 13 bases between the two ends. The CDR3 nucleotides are TGTGCCAGCAGCCAAAGTCAGGGTTATGGCAATCAGCCCCAGCATTTT. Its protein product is CASSQSQGYGNQPQHF.

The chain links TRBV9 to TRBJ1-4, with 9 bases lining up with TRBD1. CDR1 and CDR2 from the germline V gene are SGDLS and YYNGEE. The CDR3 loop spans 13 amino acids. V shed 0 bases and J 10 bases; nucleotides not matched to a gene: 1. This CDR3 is CASSVVGQGKLFF. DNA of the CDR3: TGTGCCAGCAGCGTAGTGGGACAGGGAAAACTGTTTTTT.